The text below deals with one T cell receptor (beta chain). What it binds is not known. Treatment defined: approximately nine-day PBMC culture with coronavirus spike peptide pools or control peptides (ViraFEST assay). The data were obtained in a study of vaccination and CD4 T cells after COVID-19. The Oncomine TCR Beta short-read assay sequenced DNA from cultured CD4+ T cells. Via MiXCR, TCRdb re-called the PCR reads, giving one row per CDR3 protein. The sample lists about 20,000 distinct CDR3 sequences, about 52% occurring once. The clonotype comes from a human donor who had recovered from COVID-19. Sequenced material: CD4+ T cells from blood, cultured in vitro.

As DNA, the CDR3 is TGTGCCAGCAGCTCAGACAGGGGTGTGAATGGCTACACCTTC. Its protein product is CASSSDRGVNGYTF. The chain links TRBV7-2 to TRBJ1-2; TRBD1 matches at 8 bases. The V gene end was trimmed by 4 bases and the J gene end by 6 bases; junction bases not matched to a gene: 7. From germline, CDR1 is SGHTA and CDR2 FQGNSA. CDR3 length: 14 amino acids.